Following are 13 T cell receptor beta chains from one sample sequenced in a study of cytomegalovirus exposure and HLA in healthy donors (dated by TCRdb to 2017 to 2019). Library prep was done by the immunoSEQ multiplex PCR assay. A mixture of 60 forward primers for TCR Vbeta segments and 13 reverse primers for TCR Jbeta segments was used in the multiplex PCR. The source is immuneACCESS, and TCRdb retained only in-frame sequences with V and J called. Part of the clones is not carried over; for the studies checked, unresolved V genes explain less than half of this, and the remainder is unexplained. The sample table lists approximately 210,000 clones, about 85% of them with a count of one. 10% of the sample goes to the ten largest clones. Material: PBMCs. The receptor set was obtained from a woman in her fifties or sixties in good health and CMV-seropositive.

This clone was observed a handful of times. The CDR3 nucleotides are TGTGCCAGCAGCTCCGCAGGGGACGGCTACACCTTC. Amino acids: CASSSAGDGYTF. The chain couples TRBV5-8 to TRBJ1-2, with a possible D match to TRBD1 (6 bases). Trimming stripped 3 bases from V and 8 bases from J, with 11 bases between. Germline CDR1 and CDR2: SGHTS and YDEGEE. The CDR3 runs 12 residues.

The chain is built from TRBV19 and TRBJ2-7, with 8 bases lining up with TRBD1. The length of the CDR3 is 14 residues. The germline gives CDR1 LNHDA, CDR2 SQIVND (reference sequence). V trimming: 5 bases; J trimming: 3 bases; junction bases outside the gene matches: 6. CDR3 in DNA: TGTGCCAGTAGTGCCGGGACAGGTAGCTACGAGCAGTACTTC. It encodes CASSAGTGSYEQYF.

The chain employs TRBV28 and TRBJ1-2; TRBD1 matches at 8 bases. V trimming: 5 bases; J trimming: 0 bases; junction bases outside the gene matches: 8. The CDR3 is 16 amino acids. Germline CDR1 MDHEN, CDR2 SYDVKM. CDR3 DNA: TGTGCCAGCAGTCAACCAGGGGGCTGGGCTAACTATGGCTACACCTTC. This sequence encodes CASSQPGGWANYGYTF.

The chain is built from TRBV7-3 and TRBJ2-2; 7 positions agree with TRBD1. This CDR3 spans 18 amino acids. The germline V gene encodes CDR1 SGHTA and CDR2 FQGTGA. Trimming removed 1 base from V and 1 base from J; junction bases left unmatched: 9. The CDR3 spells CASSLIAIGQVNTGELFF. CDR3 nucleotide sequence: TGTGCCAGCAGCTTAATAGCCATAGGACAGGTGAACACCGGGGAGCTGTTTTTT.

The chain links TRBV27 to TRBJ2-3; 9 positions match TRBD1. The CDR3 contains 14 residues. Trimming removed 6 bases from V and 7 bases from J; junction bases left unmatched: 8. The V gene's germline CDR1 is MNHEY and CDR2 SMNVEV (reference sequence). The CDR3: CASSRDRVLNTQYF. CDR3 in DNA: TGTGCCAGCAGCCGGGACAGGGTACTAAATACGCAGTATTTT.

CDR3 nucleotide sequence: TGCGCCAGCAGGTCGGGGGGCCCGCCAACCGAGCAGTACTTC. It yields the protein CASRSGGPPTEQYF. V and J are TRBV5-1 and TRBJ2-7, with D tentatively TRBD2 (7 bases). Germline-derived CDR1 and CDR2 are SGHRS and YFSETQ. The V gene lost 5 bases and the J gene lost 6 bases, with 18 bases spanning the gap. This CDR3 comprises 14 residues.

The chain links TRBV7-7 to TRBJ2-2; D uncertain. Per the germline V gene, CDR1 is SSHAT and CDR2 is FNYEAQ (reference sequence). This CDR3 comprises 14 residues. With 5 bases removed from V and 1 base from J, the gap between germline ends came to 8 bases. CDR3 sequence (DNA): TGTGCCAGCAGCCCAGATATGAACACCGGGGAGCTGTTTTTT. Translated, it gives CASSPDMNTGELFF. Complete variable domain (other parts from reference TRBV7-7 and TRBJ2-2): GAGVSQSPRYKVTKRGQDVTLRCDPISSHATLYWYQQALGQGPEFLTYFNYEAQPDKSGLPSDRFSAERPEGSISTLTIQRTEQRDSAMYRCASSPDMNTGELFFGEGSRLTVL.

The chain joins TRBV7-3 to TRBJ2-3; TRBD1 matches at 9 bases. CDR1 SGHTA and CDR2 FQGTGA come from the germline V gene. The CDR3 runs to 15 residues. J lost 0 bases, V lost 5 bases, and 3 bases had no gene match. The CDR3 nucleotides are TGTGCCAGCAGCCCCGGGACAGGGAGCACAGATACGCAGTATTTT. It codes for CASSPGTGSTDTQYF.

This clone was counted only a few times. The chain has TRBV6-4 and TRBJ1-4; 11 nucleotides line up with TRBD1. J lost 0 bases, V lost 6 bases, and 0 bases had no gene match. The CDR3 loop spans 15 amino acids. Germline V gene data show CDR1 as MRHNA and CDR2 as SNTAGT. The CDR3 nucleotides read TGTGCCAGCAGGGGACAGGGGGCAACTAATGAAAAACTGTTTTTT. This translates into CASRGQGATNEKLFF.

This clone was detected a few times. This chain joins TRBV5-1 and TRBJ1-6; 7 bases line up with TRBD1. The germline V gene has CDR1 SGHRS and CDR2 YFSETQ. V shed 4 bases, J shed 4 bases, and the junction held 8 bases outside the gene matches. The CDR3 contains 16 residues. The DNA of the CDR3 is TGCGCCAGCAGCCCGTCAGGGGGACATTATAATTCACCCCTCCACTTT. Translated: CASSPSGGHYNSPLHF.

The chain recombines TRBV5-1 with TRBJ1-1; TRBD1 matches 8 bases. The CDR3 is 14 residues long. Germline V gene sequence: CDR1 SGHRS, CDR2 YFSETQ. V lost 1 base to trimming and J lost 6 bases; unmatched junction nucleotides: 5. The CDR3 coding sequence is TGCGCCAGCAGCTTGCGACAGGGGCAGGCTGAAGCTTTCTTT. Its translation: CASSLRQGQAEAFF.

The CDR3 sequence: CASSWEGRGGDTQYF. Here the CDR3 DNA reads TGTGCCAGCAGCTGGGAGGGCAGGGGAGGAGATACGCAGTATTTT. This chain joins TRBV5-6 and TRBJ2-3, with D maybe TRBD2 (7 bases). The germline V gene has CDR1 SGHDT and CDR2 YYEEEE. The CDR3 loop spans 15 amino acids. Deletions cut 3 bases from V and 5 bases from J, with 16 bases between.

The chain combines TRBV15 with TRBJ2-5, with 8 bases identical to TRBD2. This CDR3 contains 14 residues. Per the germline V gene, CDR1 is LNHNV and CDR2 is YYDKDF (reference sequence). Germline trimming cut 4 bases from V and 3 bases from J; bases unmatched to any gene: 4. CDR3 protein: CATSKRGIEETQYF. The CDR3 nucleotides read TGTGCCACCAGCAAGCGGGGGATAGAAGAGACCCAGTACTTC.